This TCR beta chain stems from a study of vaccination effects on CD4 cells after COVID-19. Study information: Two-dose vaccination with either BNT162b2 or mRNA-1273 was given to the participants.

Expansion of antigen-specific CD4+ T cells with viral peptide pools was carried out by the ViraFEST assay before sequencing. Investigators separated out CD4+ T cells once less than 11 days of culture had passed. According to the study, vaccine recipients showed no prior SARS-CoV-2 infection and negative nucleocapsid antibodies. PBMC were cultured at approximately 2 million per well with about 9 IU/ml IL-2 and 9.5 to 10 ug/ml peptides. Sequencing used immunoSEQ multiplex PCR; TCRdb keeps in-frame clones, though not all of them. In the table there are over 60,000 clones, around 69% of which are singletons. CDR3 length: 13 amino acids. Trimming shortened V by 1 base and J by 4 bases, and 6 bases separated the two germline ends. CDR1 and CDR2 (germline): SGHKS, YYEKEE (reference sequence). On this clone itself: Its antigen is unknown.

The sequencing used CD4+ T cells from PBMCs cultured with HCoV-NL63 spike peptides, collected before COVID-19 vaccination. This sequence was found in a human donor who received a COVID-19 vaccine. The chain employs TRBV5-5 and TRBJ1-5; no clear D gene. The CDR3 protein is CASSLLPNQPQHF. In DNA form, the CDR3 reads TGTGCCAGCAGCTTGTTGCCAAATCAGCCCCAGCATTTT.